The 2 T cell receptor beta chains below come from one sample, sequenced in a study of cytomegalovirus exposure and HLA in healthy donors (dated by TCRdb to 2016 to 2017). The library was obtained by the immunoSEQ multiplex PCR assay. For the multiplex PCR, a mixture combining 60 forward primers for TCR Vbeta segments and 13 reverse primers for TCR Jbeta segments was used. Here the immuneACCESS table is served through TCRdb, limited to in-frame sequences with V and J called. Missing clones are a known gap in these copies; in checked studies unresolved V genes cover under half, and the rest lacks a known reason. This sample's table contains about 160,000 clones. The ten biggest clones cover about 1.2% of the sample. What was sequenced was PBMCs. The source of these receptors is a woman aged 60-75 years in good health and CMV-seronegative.

The chain has TRBV30 and TRBJ1-4; TRBD1 might be the D (5 bases). The CDR3 runs to 11 residues. The V end was cut by 7 bases, the J end by 7 bases, with 10 bases between. Germline V gene sequence: CDR1 GTSNPN, CDR2 SVGIG (reference sequence). This CDR3 is CAFQGGEKLFF. Written as DNA, the CDR3 is TGTGCCTTTCAGGGCGGTGAAAAACTGTTTTTT.

V gene TRBV6-5 combines with J gene TRBJ1-2, with D uncertain. Trimming took off 8 bases at V and 1 base at J, with 11 bases between the two ends. The CDR3 covers 13 residues. Germline V lookup: CDR1 MNHEY, CDR2 SVGAGI. The CDR3 spells CASAPTHNYGYTF. Written as DNA, the CDR3 is TGTGCCAGCGCCCCGACACATAACTATGGCTACACCTTC.